The 7 T cell receptor beta chains below come from one sample, sequenced in a study of CD8 T cells in ankylosing spondylitis. A single record per CDR3 protein comes from TCRdb applying MiXCR to the 5' RACE reads. Of under 300,000 distinct CDR3 sequences listed, approximately 11% are singletons. Specimen: blood, either unsorted or a sorted T cell fraction (not recorded which). These receptors originate from a male donor with ankylosing spondylitis or in good health (not recorded which).

This clonotype was counted ten times or more. The chain has TRBV12-3 or TRBV12-4 and TRBJ2-3, with D uncertain. CDR3 length: 14 residues. Trimming pared 1 base from V and 0 bases from J, leaving 5 bases between. CDR3 loop: CASSLVQSTDTQYF. Written as DNA, the CDR3 is TGTGCCAGCAGTTTAGTGCAGAGCACAGATACGCAGTATTTT.

This clonotype was observed many times. This chain uses TRBV7-2 with TRBJ2-3; 8 bases match TRBD2. The V segment lost 1 base and the J segment 1 base; nucleotides outside the gene matches: 4. CDR1 is SGHTA and CDR2 is FQGNSA in the germline V gene. The CDR3 length is 16 residues. The CDR3 protein is CASSLVGTRGTDTQYF. In DNA, the CDR3 is TGTGCCAGCAGCTTAGTAGGGACTAGAGGCACAGATACGCAGTATTTT.

In its sample, this clonotype was seen many times. This rearrangement joins TRBV28 to TRBJ1-2, with 7 nucleotides matching TRBD1. Germline loops: CDR1 MDHEN, CDR2 SYDVKM. V gave up 5 bases and J gave up 2 bases; unmatched junction bases: 8. The CDR3 is 15 residues long. This chain's CDR3 is CASSPLIRGNYGYTF. The CDR3 DNA follows: TGTGCCAGCAGTCCCCTGATCAGGGGGAACTATGGCTACACCTTC.

The chain links TRBV4-1 to TRBJ1-1; perhaps TRBD1 as D (5 bases). Germline V CDR1 and CDR2: MGHRA, YSYEKL. This CDR3 contains 13 residues. Trimming removed 1 base at V and 10 bases at J, with 13 bases between. DNA for the CDR3: TGCGCCAGCAGCCAAGTGGGCCCAGGGTTAGCTTTCTTT. Translation gives CASSQVGPGLAFF.

The V and J genes are TRBV5-1 and TRBJ2-3; D is perhaps TRBD2 (5 bases). The CDR3 extends over 17 amino acids. Germline lookup yields CDR1 SGHRS and CDR2 YFSETQ. V lost 4 bases to trimming and J lost 3 bases, with 21 bases between them. The CDR3 region has the DNA TGCGCCAGCAGCCGCTCGACGAGGGCGGAATGGACAGATACGCAGTATTTT. Encoded protein: CASSRSTRAEWTDTQYF.

This clonotype was found a few times. The J gene is TRBJ1-1, the V gene TRBV7-3; D gene unclear. In germline, CDR1 is SGHTA, CDR2 FQGTGA. The CDR3 is 13 residues long. Between the trimmed V and J ends, which lost 5 bases and 1 base, there was a span of 8 bases. In DNA form, the CDR3 reads TGTGCCAGCAGCAACAGTGGGAACACTGAAGCTTTCTTT. It translates to CASSNSGNTEAFF.

In its sample, this clonotype was seen many times. V is TRBV6-5 and J is TRBJ2-3; 10 bases fit TRBD2. J lost 4 bases, V lost 0 bases, and 7 bases had no gene match. The CDR3 has 17 residues. The germline V gene encodes CDR1 MNHEY and CDR2 SVGAGI. Here the CDR3 DNA reads TGTGCCAGCAGTTACTCCTCCCCTAGCGGGAGCTCAGATACGCAGTATTTT. Translation: CASSYSSPSGSSDTQYF.